Below are 25 T cell receptor beta chains sequenced from a single sample in a study of response to subunit inactivated influenza vaccine. TCRdb reprocessed the RT-PCR reads via MiXCR and lists one record per CDR3 protein. The sample includes 800,000 or so distinct CDR3 sequences, about 20% of them seen just once. Here the sequenced sample was PBMCs from blood, taken less than 6 days after vaccination. These receptors were taken from a man in his fifties who received an inactivated influenza vaccine.

The rearrangement links TRBV19 to TRBJ1-1, with TRBD1 matching 8 bases. The CDR3 covers 14 residues. The J segment lost 5 bases and the V segment lost 6 bases, leaving 8 bases of the junction unmatched. The germline V gene encodes CDR1 LNHDA and CDR2 SQIVND (reference sequence). CDR3: CASRNRGGETEAFF. The CDR3 DNA is TGTGCCAGTAGAAACAGGGGGGGTGAGACTGAAGCTTTCTTT.

This chain joins TRBV20-1 and TRBJ2-3, with D hard to call. V lost 0 bases to trimming and J lost 2 bases, with 6 bases between them. The CDR3 has 13 residues. The germline gives CDR1 DFQATT, CDR2 SNEGSKA (reference sequence). The CDR3 loop reads CSARDSNTDTQYF. DNA of the CDR3: TGCAGTGCTAGAGATTCAAACACAGATACGCAGTATTTT.

This clonotype has at least ten counts. This chain links TRBV5-6 with TRBJ1-2, with 9 nucleotides matching TRBD1. CDR1 and CDR2 from the germline V gene are SGHDT and YYEEEE. The CDR3 extends over 14 amino acids. With V trimmed by 5 bases and J by 7 bases, 9 bases remained unmatched. The CDR3 spells CASSLMTGGSGYTF. The DNA for the CDR3 is TGTGCCAGCAGTTTGATGACAGGGGGTAGTGGCTACACCTTC.

In this sample, this clonotype turned up a few times. The J gene is TRBJ1-1, the V gene TRBV4-3, with a tentative D call TRBD1 (6 bases). Between the trimmed V and J ends, which lost 6 bases and 4 bases, there was a span of 12 bases. Germline-derived CDR1 and CDR2 are LGHNA and YSLEER. This CDR3 contains 13 residues. The CDR3 region is CASRSGTRTEAFF. CDR3 bases: TGCGCCAGCAGATCCGGGACACGCACTGAAGCTTTCTTT.

The J gene is TRBJ1-1, the V gene TRBV6-1; TRBD1 is a possible D gene (5 bases). CDR1 is MNHNS and CDR2 is SASEGT in the germline V gene. The CDR3 runs to 15 residues. Trimming removed 5 bases from V and 0 bases from J, with 13 bases in between. The CDR3 DNA sequence: TGTGCCAGCAGTAGGCCCGGGACGGTGAACACTGAAGCTTTCTTT. Protein product: CASSRPGTVNTEAFF.

This clonotype occurred a few times. The chain combines TRBV12-3 or TRBV12-4 with TRBJ1-3; perhaps TRBD1 as D (6 bases). This CDR3 has 15 residues. The V and J ends lost 2 bases and 4 bases respectively, with 12 bases between them. CDR3 coding DNA: TGTGCCAGCAGTTTATCGGGGGCCGGAGGAAACACCATATATTTT. Residues: CASSLSGAGGNTIYF.

This clonotype appeared a few times. The rearrangement uses TRBV6-1 and TRBJ1-2; 8 nucleotides match TRBD1. V was clipped by 6 bases and J by 6 bases; unmatched bases: 3. Germline V gives CDR1 MNHNS, CDR2 SASEGT. CDR3 length equals 12 residues. Here the CDR3 DNA reads TGTGCCAGCAGCACGGACAGGGATGGCTACACCTTC. As protein: CASSTDRDGYTF.

This clonotype was observed at least ten times. This chain joins TRBV7-2 and TRBJ1-2, with unresolved D. The length of the CDR3 is 14 residues. Trimming removed 5 bases from V and 5 bases from J, with 15 bases in between. CDR1 is SGHTA, CDR2 FQGNSA, per germline. CDR3 coding DNA: TGTGCCAGCAGCCTATCCTCCTTGGGGTATGGCTACACCTTC. Its protein product is CASSLSSLGYGYTF.

CDR3 DNA sequence: TGTGCCAGCGGGACAGGCGTCCAAGAGACCCAGTACTTC. Translated, it gives CASGTGVQETQYF. The chain couples TRBV7-9 to TRBJ2-5; 8 nucleotides match TRBD1. CDR3 length: 13 residues. V shed 8 bases and J 1 base; nucleotides not matched to a gene: 3. Germline CDR1 and CDR2: SEHNR and FQNEAQ (reference sequence).

The CDR3 DNA sequence: TGTGCCATCAGTGAGGGCGGGGGACCAGATACGCAGTATTTT. This gives the protein CAISEGGGPDTQYF. The chain employs TRBV10-3 and TRBJ2-3, with 7 nucleotides matching TRBD2. There are 14 residues in the CDR3. Looked up from germline, CDR1 is ENHRY and CDR2 is SYGVKD. V shed 2 bases, J shed 4 bases, and the junction held 3 bases outside the gene matches.

There are a few counts of this clonotype. The chain links TRBV5-6 to TRBJ1-1; D is ambiguous. CDR3 size: 13 residues. The germline V gene encodes CDR1 SGHDT and CDR2 YYEEEE. Trimming removed 4 bases from V and 2 bases from J, with 9 bases in between. The CDR3 nucleotides are TGTGCCAGCAGCGGCCGACGAAACACTGAAGCTTTCTTT. Translated, it gives CASSGRRNTEAFF.

This clonotype was observed a few times. The chain has TRBV7-9 and TRBJ2-1, with D perhaps TRBD1 (5 bases). CDR3 length: 14 residues. Germline CDR1 is SEHNR and CDR2 is FQNEAQ (reference sequence). Trimming cost V 3 bases and J 2 bases, with 8 bases left between them. CDR3 protein: CASSFMGPYNEQFF. CDR3 DNA sequence: TGTGCCAGCAGCTTCATGGGGCCCTACAATGAGCAGTTCTTC.

This clonotype was seen a few times. The V call is TRBV12-3 or TRBV12-4, the J call TRBJ1-5, with 11 bases matching TRBD1. V was clipped by 6 bases and J by 5 bases; unmatched bases: 6. The CDR3 contains 15 residues. The CDR3 protein is CASRRDRGFYQPQHF. The DNA of the CDR3 is TGTGCCAGCAGAAGGGACAGGGGGTTTTATCAGCCCCAGCATTTT.

V gene TRBV10-3 combines with J gene TRBJ1-2; 9 bases match TRBD1. CDR1 and CDR2 from the germline V gene are ENHRY and SYGVKD. Losses at the gene ends were 9 bases for V and 0 bases for J; bases not matched to a gene: 5. The CDR3 length is 14 residues. The CDR3 spells CAMKGTGTNYGYTF. CDR3 bases: TGTGCCATGAAGGGGACAGGGACTAACTATGGCTACACCTTC.

This clonotype was seen many times. The rearrangement uses TRBV6-5 and TRBJ2-7; TRBD2 agrees at 11 bases. The CDR3 spans 18 residues. After removal of 2 bases from V and 7 bases from J, the junction contained 16 bases not matched to a gene. Germline CDR1 and CDR2: MNHEY and SVGAGI. The CDR3 nucleotides are TGTGCCAGCAGTTACCCGACTAGCGGGGATCCTTTGGTCTGGGAGCAGTACTTC. Protein product: CASSYPTSGDPLVWEQYF.

This clonotype showed up many times. This chain links TRBV12-3 or TRBV12-4 with TRBJ1-2, with 12 bases that match TRBD1. Germline trimming cut 3 bases from V and 8 bases from J; bases unmatched to any gene: 4. The CDR3 is 14 amino acids. CDR3 sequence: CASSFWDRGHGYTF. The CDR3 bases are TGTGCCAGCAGTTTCTGGGACAGGGGGCACGGCTACACCTTC.

The chain recombines TRBV7-9 with TRBJ2-1, with D possibly TRBD1 on 5 matching bases. This CDR3 contains 15 residues. Germline CDR1 is SEHNR and CDR2 is FQNEAQ (reference sequence). V shed 3 bases and J shed 3 bases, with 12 bases lying between them. DNA of the CDR3: TGTGCCAGCAGCTTTGGGGCGGCTCTCTACAATGAGCAGTTCTTC. It codes for CASSFGAALYNEQFF.

The chain has TRBV27 and TRBJ2-7; 7 nucleotides match TRBD1. Germline trimming cut 5 bases from V and 4 bases from J; bases unmatched to any gene: 8. Germline values: CDR1 MNHEY, CDR2 SMNVEV (reference sequence). The CDR3 covers 14 residues. The CDR3 DNA sequence: TGTGCCAGCAGTAGGGCAACAGGGGATTACGAGCAGTACTTC. Translating gives CASSRATGDYEQYF.

This chain joins TRBV5-1 and TRBJ1-4; D is possibly TRBD1 (5 bases). The CDR3 loop spans 15 amino acids. Germline CDR1 SGHRS, CDR2 YFSETQ. V was clipped by 0 bases and J by 10 bases, with 16 bases between them. As DNA, the CDR3 is TGCGCCAGCAGCTTGGCCGGGAGGGGAGCCGTAAAACTGTTTTTT. Its protein is CASSLAGRGAVKLFF.

The chain carries TRBV29-1 and TRBJ2-7; 10 positions match TRBD2. Germline trimming cut 4 bases from V and 0 bases from J; bases unmatched to any gene: 3. The CDR3 extends over 14 amino acids. CDR1 is SQVTM, CDR2 ANQGSEA, per germline. CDR3: CSVASSGGSYEQYF. DNA of the CDR3: TGCAGCGTTGCTTCTAGCGGGGGCTCCTACGAGCAGTACTTC.

This clonotype has more than one count but fewer than ten. This chain connects TRBV6-1 to TRBJ1-1; D may be TRBD1 (5 bases). The length of the CDR3 is 14 residues. V was trimmed by 7 bases and J by 2 bases, leaving 14 bases between them. Germline CDR1 is MNHNS and CDR2 is SASEGT. In nucleotides, the CDR3 is TGTGCCAGCAATAAGGGGCGGGGAAACACTGAAGCTTTCTTT. It encodes CASNKGRGNTEAFF.

The genes are TRBV7-9 and TRBJ1-2, with TRBD1 as a possible D gene (6 bases). CDR3 length: 13 residues. CDR1 and CDR2 from the germline V gene are SEHNR and FQNEAQ (reference sequence). Trimming pared 6 bases from V and 3 bases from J, leaving 11 bases between. CDR3 sequence (DNA): TGTGCCAGCAGTCCCGACAGGCACTATGGCTACACCTTC. This gives the protein CASSPDRHYGYTF. The full variable domain, its missing parts supplied by reference TRBV7-9 and TRBJ1-2, is DTGVSQNPRHKITKRGQNVTFRCDPISEHNRLYWYRQTLGQGPEFLTYFQNEAQLEKSRLLSDRFSAERPKGSFSTLEIQRTEQGDSAMYLCASSPDRHYGYTFGSGTRLTVV.

This clonotype was picked up a small number of times. The rearrangement joins TRBV27 to TRBJ1-3; no clear D gene. CDR1 and CDR2 from the germline V gene are MNHEY and SMNVEV (reference sequence). The V gene lost 5 bases and the J gene lost 0 bases, with 11 bases spanning the gap. The length of the CDR3 is 15 residues. CDR3 DNA: TGTGCCAGCAGTCGGGAGGGCCACTCTGGAAACACCATATATTTT. It encodes CASSREGHSGNTIYF.

A few counts support this clonotype. V usage is TRBV29-1 and J usage is TRBJ2-3; 8 nucleotides agree with TRBD1. This CDR3 spans 16 amino acids. Trimming cost V 2 bases and J 4 bases; bases outside gene matches: 11. CDR1 SQVTM and CDR2 ANQGSEA come from the germline V gene. The CDR3: CSVEPKGQGASDTQYF. In DNA form, the CDR3 reads TGCAGCGTTGAACCCAAGGGGCAGGGGGCTTCAGATACGCAGTATTTT.

This clonotype showed up many times. The gene calls are TRBV6-5 and TRBJ1-1; D not certain. The germline CDR1 and CDR2 sequences are MNHEY and SVGAGI. The germline V and J ends were trimmed by 6 bases and 0 bases, with 8 bases remaining between them. The CDR3 contains 13 residues. CDR3 DNA sequence: TGTGCCAGCAGCTTACTAGTGAACACTGAAGCTTTCTTT. Its protein is CASSLLVNTEAFF.